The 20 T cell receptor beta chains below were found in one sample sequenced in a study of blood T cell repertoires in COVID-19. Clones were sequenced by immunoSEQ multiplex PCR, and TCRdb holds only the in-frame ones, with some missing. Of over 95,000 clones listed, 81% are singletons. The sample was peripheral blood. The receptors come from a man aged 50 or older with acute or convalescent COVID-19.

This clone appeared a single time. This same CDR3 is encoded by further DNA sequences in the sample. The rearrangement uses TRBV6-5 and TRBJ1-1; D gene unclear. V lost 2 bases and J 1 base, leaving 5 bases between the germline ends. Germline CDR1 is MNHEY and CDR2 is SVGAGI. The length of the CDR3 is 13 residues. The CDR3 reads CASSYAGNTEAFF. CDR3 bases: TGTGCCAGCAGTTACGCGGGGAACACTGAAGCTTTCTTT.

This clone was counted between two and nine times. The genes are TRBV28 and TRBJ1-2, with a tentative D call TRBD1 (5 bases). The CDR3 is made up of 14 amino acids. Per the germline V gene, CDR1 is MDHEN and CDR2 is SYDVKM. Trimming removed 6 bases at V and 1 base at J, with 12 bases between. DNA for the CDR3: TGTGCCAGCAGCGGGGGAAGCGATAACTATGGCTACACCTTC. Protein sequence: CASSGGSDNYGYTF.

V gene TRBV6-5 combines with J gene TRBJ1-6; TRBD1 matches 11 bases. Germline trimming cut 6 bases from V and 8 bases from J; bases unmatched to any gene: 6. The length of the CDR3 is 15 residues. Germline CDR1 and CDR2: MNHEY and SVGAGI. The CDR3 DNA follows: TGTGCCAGCAGCTGGGACAGGGGGAAGGATTCACCCCTCCACTTT. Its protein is CASSWDRGKDSPLHF.

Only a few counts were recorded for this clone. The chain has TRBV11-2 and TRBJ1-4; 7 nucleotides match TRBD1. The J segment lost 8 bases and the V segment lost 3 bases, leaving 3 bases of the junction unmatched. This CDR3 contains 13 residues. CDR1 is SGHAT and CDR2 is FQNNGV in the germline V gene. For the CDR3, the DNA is TGTGCCAGCAGCTTGGGGACAGTCGAAAAACTGTTTTTT. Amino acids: CASSLGTVEKLFF.

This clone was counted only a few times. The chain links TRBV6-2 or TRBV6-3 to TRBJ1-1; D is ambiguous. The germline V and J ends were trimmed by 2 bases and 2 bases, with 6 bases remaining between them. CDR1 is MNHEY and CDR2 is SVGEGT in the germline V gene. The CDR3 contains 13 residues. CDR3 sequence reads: CASSYLRNTEAFF. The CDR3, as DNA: TGTGCCAGCAGTTACCTAAGAAACACTGAAGCTTTCTTT.

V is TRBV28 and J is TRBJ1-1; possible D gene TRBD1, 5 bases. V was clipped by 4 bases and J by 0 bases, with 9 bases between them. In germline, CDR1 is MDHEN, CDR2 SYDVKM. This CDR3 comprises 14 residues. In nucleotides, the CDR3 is TGTGCCAGCAGTTCTGGACAATTGAACACTGAAGCTTTCTTT. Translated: CASSSGQLNTEAFF.

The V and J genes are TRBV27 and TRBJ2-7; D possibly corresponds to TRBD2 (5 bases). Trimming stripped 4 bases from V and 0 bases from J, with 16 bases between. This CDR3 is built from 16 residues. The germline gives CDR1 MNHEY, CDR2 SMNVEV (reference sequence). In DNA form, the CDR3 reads TGTGCCAGCAGTTCACTAGGCGCGGGTATCTCCTACGAGCAGTACTTC. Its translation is CASSSLGAGISYEQYF.

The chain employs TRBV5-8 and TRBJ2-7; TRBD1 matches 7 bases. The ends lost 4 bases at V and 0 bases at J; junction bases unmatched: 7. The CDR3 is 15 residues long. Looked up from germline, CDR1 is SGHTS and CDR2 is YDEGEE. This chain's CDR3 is CASSLRQGVSYEQYV. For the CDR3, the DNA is TGTGCCAGCAGCCTCCGACAGGGTGTCTCCTACGAGCAGTACGTC.

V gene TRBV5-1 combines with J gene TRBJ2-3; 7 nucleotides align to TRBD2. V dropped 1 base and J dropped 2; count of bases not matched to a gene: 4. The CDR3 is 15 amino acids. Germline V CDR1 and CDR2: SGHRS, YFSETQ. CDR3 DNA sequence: TGCGCCAGCAGCTTGAGCGGGGTTATCACAGATACGCAGTATTTT. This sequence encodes CASSLSGVITDTQYF.

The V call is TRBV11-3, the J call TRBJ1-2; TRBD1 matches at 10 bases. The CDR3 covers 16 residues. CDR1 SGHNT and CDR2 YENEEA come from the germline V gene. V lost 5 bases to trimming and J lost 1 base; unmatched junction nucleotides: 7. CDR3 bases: TGTGCCAGCAGCCCGGAGGGACAGGGGCATAACTATGGCTACACCTTC. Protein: CASSPEGQGHNYGYTF.

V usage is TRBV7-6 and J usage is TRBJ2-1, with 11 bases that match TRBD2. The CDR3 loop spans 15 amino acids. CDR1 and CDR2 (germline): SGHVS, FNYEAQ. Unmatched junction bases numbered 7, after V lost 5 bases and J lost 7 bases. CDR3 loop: CASSRLAGGRNEQFF. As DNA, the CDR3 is TGTGCCAGCAGCCGCCTAGCGGGGGGTCGGAATGAGCAGTTCTTC. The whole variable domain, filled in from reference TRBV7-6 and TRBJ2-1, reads GAGVSQSPRYKVTKRGQDVALRCDPISGHVSLYWYRQALGQGPEFLTYFNYEAQQDKSGLPNDRFSAERPEGSISTLTIQRTEQRDSAMYRCASSRLAGGRNEQFFGPGTRLTVL.

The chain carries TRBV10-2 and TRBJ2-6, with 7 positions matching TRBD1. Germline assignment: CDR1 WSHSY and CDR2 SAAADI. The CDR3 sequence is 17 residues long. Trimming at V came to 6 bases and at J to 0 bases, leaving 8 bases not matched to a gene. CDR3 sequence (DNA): TGCGCCAGCAGCCCGGGACAGCGATTCTCTGGGGCCAACGTCCTGACTTTC. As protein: CASSPGQRFSGANVLTF.

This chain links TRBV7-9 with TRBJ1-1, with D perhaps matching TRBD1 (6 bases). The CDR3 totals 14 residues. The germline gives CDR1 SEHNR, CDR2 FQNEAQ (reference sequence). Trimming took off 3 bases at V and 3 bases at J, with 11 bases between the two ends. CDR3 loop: CASSLGHLDTEAFF. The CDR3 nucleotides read TGTGCCAGCAGCTTGGGACACCTGGACACTGAAGCTTTCTTT.

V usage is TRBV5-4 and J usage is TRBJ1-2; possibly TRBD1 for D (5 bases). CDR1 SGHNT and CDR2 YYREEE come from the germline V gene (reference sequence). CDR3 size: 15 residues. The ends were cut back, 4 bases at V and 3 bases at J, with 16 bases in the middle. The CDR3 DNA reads TGTGCCAGCAGCCCCGGGGGATGGGGCGACTATGGCTACACCTTC. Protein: CASSPGGWGDYGYTF. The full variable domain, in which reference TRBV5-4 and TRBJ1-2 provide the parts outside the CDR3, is ETGVTQSPTHLIKTRGQQVTLRCSSQSGHNTVSWYQQALGQGPQFIFQYYREEENGRGNFPPRFSGLQFPNYSSELNVNALELDDSALYLCASSPGGWGDYGYTFGSGTRLTVV.

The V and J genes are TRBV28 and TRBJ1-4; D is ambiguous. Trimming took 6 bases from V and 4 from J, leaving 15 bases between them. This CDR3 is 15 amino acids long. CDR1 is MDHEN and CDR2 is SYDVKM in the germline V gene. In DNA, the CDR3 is TGTGCCAGCAGCCTTGCTGCACAGTTTAATGAAAAACTGTTTTTT. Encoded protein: CASSLAAQFNEKLFF.

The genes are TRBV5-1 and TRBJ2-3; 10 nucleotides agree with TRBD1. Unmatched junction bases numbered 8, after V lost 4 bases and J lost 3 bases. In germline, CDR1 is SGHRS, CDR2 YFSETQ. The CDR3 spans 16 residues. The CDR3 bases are TGCGCCAGCAGCCCTCGCCCGGGACAGGGGACAGATACGCAGTATTTT. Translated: CASSPRPGQGTDTQYF.

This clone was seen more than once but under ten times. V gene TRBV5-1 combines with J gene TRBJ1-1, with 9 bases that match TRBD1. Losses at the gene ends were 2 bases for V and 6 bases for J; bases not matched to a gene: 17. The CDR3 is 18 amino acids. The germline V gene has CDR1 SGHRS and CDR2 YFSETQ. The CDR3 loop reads CASSFRYHTGGYGSEAFF. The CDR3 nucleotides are TGCGCCAGCAGCTTCCGCTATCACACAGGGGGCTATGGATCTGAAGCTTTCTTT.

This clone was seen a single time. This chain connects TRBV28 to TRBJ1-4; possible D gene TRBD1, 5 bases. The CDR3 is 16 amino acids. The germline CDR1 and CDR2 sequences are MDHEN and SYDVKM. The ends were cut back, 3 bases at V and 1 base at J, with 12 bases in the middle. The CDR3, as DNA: TGTGCCAGCAGTTTGGTATCGGGGGGAACTAATGAAAAACTGTTTTTT. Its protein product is CASSLVSGGTNEKLFF.

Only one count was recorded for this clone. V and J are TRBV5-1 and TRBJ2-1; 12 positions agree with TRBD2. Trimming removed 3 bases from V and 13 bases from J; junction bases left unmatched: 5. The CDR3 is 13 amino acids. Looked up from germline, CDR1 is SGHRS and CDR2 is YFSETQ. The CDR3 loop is CASSWLAGGPQFF. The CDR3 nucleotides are TGCGCCAGCAGCTGGCTAGCGGGGGGGCCTCAGTTCTTC.

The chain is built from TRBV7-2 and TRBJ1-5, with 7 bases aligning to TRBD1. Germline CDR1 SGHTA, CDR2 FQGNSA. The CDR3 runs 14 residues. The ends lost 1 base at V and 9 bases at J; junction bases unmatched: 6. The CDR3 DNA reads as TGTGCCAGCAGCTTAGGACAGGGCGGCGGGCCCCAGCATTTT. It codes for CASSLGQGGGPQHF.